One and the same sample provided the 3 T cell receptor beta chains below, sequenced in a study of tumor-infiltrating lymphocytes in primary liver carcinoma. Blood RNA was derived from unsorted whole blood, and germline DNA was extracted too. From roughly 0.55 ug of total RNA, TCR beta-specific cDNA was reverse-transcribed using a constant-region primer. Three nested multiplex PCR rounds, a slightly modified ARM-PCR, produced the libraries for TCR beta. Each of the first two PCR rounds ran 9 to 11 cycles with TRBV1-TRBV30 forward and C-beta reverse primers. Via MiXCR, TCRdb re-called the multiplex PCR reads, giving one row per CDR3 protein. Of 190,000 or so distinct CDR3 sequences detected, 65% appear once; the ten largest clones hold roughly 7%. Material: peripheral blood. These receptors came from an older woman with primary liver carcinoma and hepatitis B virus infection.

V gene TRBV11-2 combines with J gene TRBJ2-3; D uncertain. Between the trimmed V and J ends, which lost 1 base and 1 base, there was a span of 9 bases. In germline, CDR1 is SGHAT, CDR2 FQNNGV. CDR3 size: 15 residues. CDR3 DNA: TGTGCCAGCAGCTTAGTGCAGAGGTGCACAGATACGCAGTATTTT. It is translated as CASSLVQRCTDTQYF.

This clonotype was found once. This could be a read error, since a much larger clone is one nucleotide away. This sequence joins TRBV7-8 and TRBJ2-1, with TRBD2 matching over 12 bases. CDR3 size: 15 residues. Germline CDR1 reads SGHVS; CDR2 reads FQNEAQ. V trimming: 5 bases; J trimming: 6 bases; junction bases outside the gene matches: 5. Here the CDR3 reads CASSLGLAGSNEQFF. In DNA, the CDR3 is TGTGCCAGCAGCCTCGGACTAGCGGGAAGCAATGAGCAGTTCTTC.

Comment on this clonotype: A read error may be the cause here, since a much bigger clone is one base away. The chain couples TRBV6-1 to TRBJ2-1, with 10 positions matching TRBD2. The germline V gene has CDR1 MNHNS and CDR2 SASEGT. V was clipped by 4 bases and J by 6 bases; unmatched bases: 9. The CDR3 runs 16 residues. CDR3 DNA: TGTGCCAGCAGTGTACGGTGGGCTAGCGGGGGCAATGAGCAGTTCTTC. Protein product: CASSVRWASGGNEQFF.